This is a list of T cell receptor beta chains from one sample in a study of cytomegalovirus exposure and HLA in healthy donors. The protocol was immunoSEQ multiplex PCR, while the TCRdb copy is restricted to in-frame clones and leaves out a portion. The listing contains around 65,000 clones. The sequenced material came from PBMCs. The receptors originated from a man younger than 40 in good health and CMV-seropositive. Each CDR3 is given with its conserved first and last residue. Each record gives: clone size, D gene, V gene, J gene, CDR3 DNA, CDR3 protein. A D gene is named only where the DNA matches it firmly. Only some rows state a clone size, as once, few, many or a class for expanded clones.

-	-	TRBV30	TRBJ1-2	TGTGCCTGGAGTGGCCGCCGGGAAACTTTCTATGCTGGCTACACCTTC	CAWSGRRETFYAGYTF
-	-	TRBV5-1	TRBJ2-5	TGCGCCAGCACCCGACAGCCGCAAGAGACCCAGTACTTC	CASTRQPQETQYF
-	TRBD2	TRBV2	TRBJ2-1	TGTGCCAGCAATCACGGACTAGCGGGATCCTACAATGAGCAGTTCTTC	CASNHGLAGSYNEQFF
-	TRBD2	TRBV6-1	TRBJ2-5	TGTGCCAGCAGCTCACTAGCGGCGACTCTGACCCAGTACTTC	CASSSLAATLTQYF
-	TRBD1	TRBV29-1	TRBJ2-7	TGCAGCGTGGGACAGGGGAGATACGAGCAGTACTTC	CSVGQGRYEQYF
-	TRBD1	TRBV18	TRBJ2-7	TGTGCCAGCTCACAGACCGGGACAGGGGGTAGCGAGCAGTACTTC	CASSQTGTGGSEQYF
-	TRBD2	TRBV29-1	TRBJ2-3	TGCAGCGTTGAAGGGGCTAGCGGGAGGCCAGATACGCAGTATTTT	CSVEGASGRPDTQYF
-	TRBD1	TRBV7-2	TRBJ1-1	TGTGCCAGCAGCAAGGGACAGGGGAACACTGAAGCTTTCTTT	CASSKGQGNTEAFF
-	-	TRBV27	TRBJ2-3	TGTGCCAGCAGTTTATATGCACCGGGATCAGATACGCAGTATTTT	CASSLYAPGSDTQYF
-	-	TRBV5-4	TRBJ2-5	TGTGCCAGCAGCTTGATGGGGAGCCGGAAAGAGACCCAGTACTTC	CASSLMGSRKETQYF
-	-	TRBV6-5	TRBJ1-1	TGTGCCAGCGGGGGAGGGGTGAGCACTGAAGCTTTCTTT	CASGGGVSTEAFF
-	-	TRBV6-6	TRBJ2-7	TGTGCCAGCAGTTCCCAGGCGAGCTCCTACGAGCAGTACTTC	CASSSQASSYEQYF
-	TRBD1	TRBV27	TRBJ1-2	TGTGCCAGCAGTTTAGTCCAGGGGGCGCTCGGGGGCTACACCTTC	CASSLVQGALGGYTF
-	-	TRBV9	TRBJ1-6	TGTGCCAGCAGCGTTGGGAGCTCCTATAATTCACCCCTCCACTTT	CASSVGSSYNSPLHF
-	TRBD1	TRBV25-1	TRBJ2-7	TGTGCCAGCAGAGGACAGGGGGTTGGGGAGCAGTACTTC	CASRGQGVGEQYF
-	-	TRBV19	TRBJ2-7	TGTGCCAGTAGTAGCGAAAGGGGCGCCTACGAGCAGTACTTC	CASSSERGAYEQYF
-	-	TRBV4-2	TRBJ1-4	TGTGCCAGCAGCCAAGATAGAGCGACAGGTGGGGGTAATGAAAAACTGTTTTTT	CASSQDRATGGGNEKLFF
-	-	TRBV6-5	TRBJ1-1	TGTGCCAGCAGACTACAGACCCAGGGAACCACTGAAGCTTTCTTT	CASRLQTQGTTEAFF
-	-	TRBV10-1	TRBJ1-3	TGCGCCAGCAGTGGATACACGGACGGGAACTCTGGAAACACCATATATTTT	CASSGYTDGNSGNTIYF
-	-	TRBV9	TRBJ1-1	TGTGCCAGCAGCTCCGAAGGACAGAAGAACACTGAAGCTTTCTTT	CASSSEGQKNTEAFF
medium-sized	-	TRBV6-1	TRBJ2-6	TGTGCCAGCAGTGAACTCTCTGGGGCCAACGTCCTGACTTTC	CASSELSGANVLTF
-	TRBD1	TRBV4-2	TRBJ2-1	TGTGCCAGCAGCCAAGCCCGCCGGGACAGGGCTCGAGAGCAGTTCTTC	CASSQARRDRAREQFF
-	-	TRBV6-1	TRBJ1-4	TGTGCCAGCAGTGAAGCGAGACTCTGGGAAAAACTGTTTTTT	CASSEARLWEKLFF
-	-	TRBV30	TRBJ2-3	TGTGCCTGGAACCCTCGCGGGGCAGAAGATACGCAGTATTTT	CAWNPRGAEDTQYF
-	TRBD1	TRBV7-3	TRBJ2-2	TGTGCCAGCAGCTTAATGGGACAGGGTACCGGGGAGCTGTTTTTT	CASSLMGQGTGELFF
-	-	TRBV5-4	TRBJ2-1	TGTGCCAGCAGCTACGACCGGGGTGAGCAGTTCTTC	CASSYDRGEQFF
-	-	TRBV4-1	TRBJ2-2	TGCGCCAGCAGCCAAGACGGCAGCAGGACCGGGGAGCTGTTTTTT	CASSQDGSRTGELFF
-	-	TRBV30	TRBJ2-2	TGTGCCGGGAGTCGACAGGGGAGGGTGGCCGGGGAGCTGTTTTTT	CAGSRQGRVAGELFF
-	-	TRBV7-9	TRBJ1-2	TGTGCCAGCAGGCCCGGTCAGCGGGGAAACTATGGCTACACCTTC	CASRPGQRGNYGYTF
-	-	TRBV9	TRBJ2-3	TGTGCCAGCAGCGCACTAGTTATCGGTGCAGATACGCAGTATTTT	CASSALVIGADTQYF
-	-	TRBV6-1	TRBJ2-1	TGTGCCAGCAGTGGCGGGGAAGAGTGGGATGAGCAGTTCTTC	CASSGGEEWDEQFF
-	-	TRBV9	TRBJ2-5	TGTGCCAGCAGCGTAGGGCCGCCGGACAGAGGGGAGACCCAGTACTTC	CASSVGPPDRGETQYF
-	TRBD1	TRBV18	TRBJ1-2	TGTGCCAGCGCACCCACGGGGACAGGGCTTATTTATGGCTACACCTTC	CASAPTGTGLIYGYTF
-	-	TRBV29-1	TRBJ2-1	TGCAGCGCACAGGGAAGGGGGACCTACAATGAGCAGTTCTTC	CSAQGRGTYNEQFF
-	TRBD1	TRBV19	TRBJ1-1	TGTGCCAGTAATCCCGGGAGGGGGCTGTTGAACACTGAAGCTTTCTTT	CASNPGRGLLNTEAFF
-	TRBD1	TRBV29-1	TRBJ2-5	TGCAGCGTTGAATTACAGGGGGGCCAAGAGACCCAGTACTTC	CSVELQGGQETQYF
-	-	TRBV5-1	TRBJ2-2	TGCGCCAGCAGCTTGGTACGCCCTTTAGCGAACACCGGGGAGCTGTTTTTT	CASSLVRPLANTGELFF
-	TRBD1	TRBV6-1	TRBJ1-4	TGTGCCAGCAGTGATGGGACAGGGCCTGAAAAACTGTTTTTT	CASSDGTGPEKLFF
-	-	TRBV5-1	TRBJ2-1	TGCGCCAGCAGCGAATTACGGAGCAACAATGAGCAGTTCTTC	CASSELRSNNEQFF
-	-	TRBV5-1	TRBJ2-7	TGCGCCAGCAGCGACCTAGCGCAGACCTACGAGCAGTACTTC	CASSDLAQTYEQYF
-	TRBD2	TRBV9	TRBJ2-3	TGTGCCAGCAGCGTTATGGGGGGGGGCACAGATACGCAGTATTTT	CASSVMGGGTDTQYF
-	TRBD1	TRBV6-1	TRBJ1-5	TGTGCCAGCAGTGAAACGGGGGGACAGGGTTTCAATCAGCCCCAGCATTTT	CASSETGGQGFNQPQHF
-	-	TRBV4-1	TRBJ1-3	TGCGCCAGCAGCCAATACCAGTCCCGAACGAACACCATATATTTT	CASSQYQSRTNTIYF
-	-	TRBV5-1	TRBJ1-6	TGCGCCAGCAGCTTGGTGGGTGGAGATAATTCACCCCTCCACTTT	CASSLVGGDNSPLHF
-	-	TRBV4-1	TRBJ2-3	TGCGCCAGCAGCCATCCCCTTGGGGTTAAGGGGACAGATACGCAGTATTTT	CASSHPLGVKGTDTQYF